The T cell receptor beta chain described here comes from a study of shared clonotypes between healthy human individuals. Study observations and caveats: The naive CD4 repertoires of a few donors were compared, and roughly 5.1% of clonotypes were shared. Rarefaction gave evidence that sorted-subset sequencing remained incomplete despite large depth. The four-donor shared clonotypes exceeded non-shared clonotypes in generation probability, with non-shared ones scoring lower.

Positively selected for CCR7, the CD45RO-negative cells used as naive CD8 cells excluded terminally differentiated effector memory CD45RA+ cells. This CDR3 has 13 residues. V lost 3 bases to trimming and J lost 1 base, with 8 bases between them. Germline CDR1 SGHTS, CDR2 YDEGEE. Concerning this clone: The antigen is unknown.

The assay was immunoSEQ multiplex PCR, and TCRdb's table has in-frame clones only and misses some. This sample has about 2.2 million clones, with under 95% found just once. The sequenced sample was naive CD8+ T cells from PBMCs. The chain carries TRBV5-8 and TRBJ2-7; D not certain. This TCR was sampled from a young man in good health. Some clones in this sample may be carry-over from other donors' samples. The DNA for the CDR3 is TGTGCCAGCAGCTATCGCCCATCCTACGAGCAGTACTTC. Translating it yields CASSYRPSYEQYF.